Following are 30 T cell receptor beta chains from one sample sequenced in a study of blood T cell repertoires in COVID-19. TCRdb's copy holds only in-frame clones and misses some; the assay was immunoSEQ multiplex PCR. The sample records approximately 250,000 clones, around four fifths being singletons. The sample consisted of PBMCs or T cells enriched from blood (not recorded which). These receptors were collected from a young man with acute COVID-19.

The V and J genes are TRBV19 and TRBJ2-6, with TRBD1 matching over 7 bases. The CDR3 length is 16 residues. V shed 6 bases, J shed 0 bases, and the junction held 5 bases outside the gene matches. CDR1 LNHDA and CDR2 SQIVND come from the germline V gene (reference sequence). This CDR3 is CASREQGNSGANVLTF. For the CDR3, the DNA is TGTGCCAGTAGGGAACAGGGGAACTCTGGGGCCAACGTCCTGACTTTC.

The sample holds a few counts of this clone. The rearrangement links TRBV18 to TRBJ2-3; TRBD1 matches at 7 bases. The trim removed 2 bases at V and 2 bases at J, leaving 4 bases unmatched. The CDR3 is made up of 15 amino acids. Germline CDR1 KGHSH, CDR2 LQKENI. The DNA of the CDR3 is TGTGCCAGCTCACCAGGGACAGCTTTCACAGATACGCAGTATTTT. This gives the protein CASSPGTAFTDTQYF.

To note about this clone: At one end, the junction sequence differs from germline, possibly due to a read error. The chain combines TRBV5-1 with TRBJ1-1; the D is unclear. Per the germline V gene, CDR1 is SGHRS and CDR2 is YFSETQ. The CDR3 runs to 14 residues. CDR3 nucleotides: TGTGCCAGCAGCTTGGCCCAGGATGGCACTGAAGCTTTCTTT. Its translation: CASSLAQDGTEAFF.

The chain is built from TRBV15 and TRBJ2-1; possibly TRBD1 for D (5 bases). Germline loops: CDR1 LNHNV, CDR2 YYDKDF (reference sequence). The CDR3 has 14 amino acids. Trimming shortened V by 0 bases and J by 4 bases, and 7 bases separated the two germline ends. The CDR3 sequence is CATSRDRVYNEQFF. The CDR3 coding sequence is TGTGCCACCAGCAGAGACAGGGTGTACAATGAGCAGTTCTTC.

The chain combines TRBV7-2 with TRBJ1-2; 9 nucleotides match TRBD1. The germline CDR1 and CDR2 sequences are SGHTA and FQGNSA. The ends lost 3 bases at V and 4 bases at J; junction bases unmatched: 3. The length of the CDR3 is 14 residues. The CDR3 sequence is CASSFGTGTYGYTF. CDR3 in DNA: TGTGCCAGCAGCTTTGGGACAGGGACCTATGGCTACACCTTC.

The chain uses TRBV24-1 and TRBJ2-3, with a tentative D call TRBD1 (6 bases). The CDR3 runs to 14 residues. Per the germline V gene, CDR1 is KGHDR and CDR2 is SFDVKD. Trimming shortened V by 9 bases and J by 2 bases, and 14 bases separated the two germline ends. The CDR3 DNA follows: TGTGCCACCGGGGGACGGACAGTCACAGATACGCAGTATTTT. Translation gives CATGGRTVTDTQYF.

This rearrangement joins TRBV5-1 to TRBJ2-3; D unclear. Trimming took 5 bases from V and 0 from J, leaving 4 bases between them. The CDR3 extends over 12 amino acids. CDR1 SGHRS and CDR2 YFSETQ come from the germline V gene. The CDR3 DNA reads as TGCGCCAGCAGTATTAGCACAGATACGCAGTATTTT. This codes for CASSISTDTQYF. Based on the CDR3 plus reference TRBV5-1 and TRBJ2-3, the full variable domain is KAGVTQTPRYLIKTRGQQVTLSCSPISGHRSVSWYQQTPGQGLQFLFEYFSETQRNKGNFPGRFSGRQFSNSRSEMNVSTLELGDSALYLCASSISTDTQYFGPGTRLTVL.

The J gene is TRBJ2-5, the V gene TRBV6-2 or TRBV6-3; tentatively, D is TRBD1 (6 bases). Germline V gene data show CDR1 as MNHEY and CDR2 as SVGEGT. The CDR3 runs 15 residues. V lost 5 bases and J 2 bases, leaving 15 bases between the germline ends. DNA for the CDR3: TGTGCCAGCAGTGGGCCGGGACAAGGACAAGAGACCCAGTACTTC. It yields the protein CASSGPGQGQETQYF.

The chain combines TRBV9 with TRBJ1-2; the match to TRBD1 covers 10 bases. The CDR3 contains 14 residues. Germline values: CDR1 SGDLS, CDR2 YYNGEE. Unmatched junction bases numbered 5, after V lost 5 bases and J lost 4 bases. The CDR3 DNA reads TGTGCCAGCAGGAAGACAGGGGGCGCCTATGGCTACACCTTC. As protein: CASRKTGGAYGYTF.

V usage is TRBV10-3 and J usage is TRBJ1-1, with 12 bases matching TRBD1. This CDR3 has 18 amino acids. The V segment lost 1 base and the J segment 6 bases; nucleotides outside the gene matches: 12. The germline V gene has CDR1 ENHRY and CDR2 SYGVKD. CDR3 protein: CAISEFAGQGAWKAEAFF. The CDR3 nucleotides are TGTGCCATCAGTGAGTTTGCGGGACAGGGGGCCTGGAAGGCTGAAGCTTTCTTT.

The chain is built from TRBV7-2 and TRBJ2-2; unclear D gene. The germline CDR1 and CDR2 sequences are SGHTA and FQGNSA. V dropped 1 base and J dropped 0 bases, with 9 bases sitting between them. CDR3 length: 16 amino acids. CDR3 protein: CASSLVAPANTGELFF. In DNA, the CDR3 is TGTGCCAGCAGCTTAGTCGCACCGGCGAACACCGGGGAGCTGTTTTTT.

The CDR3 coding sequence is TGTGCCAGCAGCTCCCATGAGACAACGAACACCGGGGAGCTGTTTTTT. This codes for CASSSHETTNTGELFF. The V call is TRBV9, the J call TRBJ2-2, with unresolved D. The CDR3 consists of 16 residues. Trimming took 4 bases from V and 0 from J, leaving 13 bases between them. Germline-derived CDR1 and CDR2 are SGDLS and YYNGEE. Full variable domain (missing parts from reference TRBV9 and TRBJ2-2): DSGVTQTPKHLITATGQRVTLRCSPRSGDLSVYWYQQSLDQGLQFLIQYYNGEERAKGNILERFSAQQFPDLHSELNLSSLELGDSALYFCASSSHETTNTGELFFGEGSRLTVL.

CDR3 region: CASSLEHRSYNEQFF. Here the CDR3 DNA reads TGTGCCAGCAGCTTAGAACACCGCTCCTACAATGAGCAGTTCTTC. The rearrangement joins TRBV7-6 to TRBJ2-1; D gene uncertain. Germline assignment: CDR1 SGHVS and CDR2 FNYEAQ. The CDR3 extends over 15 amino acids. V was trimmed by 1 base and J by 0 bases, leaving 7 bases between them.

This clone was detected only a few times. DNA for the CDR3: TGTGCCAGCAGTTCAGGATTGTTAGAGCGGGCCGGGGAGCTGTTTTTT. It is translated as CASSSGLLERAGELFF. The genes are TRBV27 and TRBJ2-2; D may be TRBD2 (6 bases). Germline loops: CDR1 MNHEY, CDR2 SMNVEV (reference sequence). The CDR3 contains 16 residues. V lost 4 bases, J lost 6 bases, and 18 bases lay in between.

The V call is TRBV2, the J call TRBJ2-3; 10 bases match TRBD2. J lost 5 bases, V lost 4 bases, and 15 bases had no gene match. The germline gives CDR1 SNHLY, CDR2 FYNNEI. The CDR3 loop spans 18 amino acids. The CDR3 DNA sequence: TGTGCCAGCAGTGGGACGGGGAGTACTAGCGGGGCTAGAGATACGCAGTATTTT. It specifies CASSGTGSTSGARDTQYF.

The chain joins TRBV4-1 to TRBJ1-3; 9 bases agree with TRBD1. The CDR3 totals 18 residues. V gave up 4 bases and J gave up 4 bases; unmatched junction bases: 14. CDR1 is MGHRA, CDR2 YSYEKL, per germline. In nucleotides, the CDR3 is TGCGCCAGCAGCCCCGGGACAGGGTCCCAACTTCGAGGAAACACCATATATTTT. Translating it yields CASSPGTGSQLRGNTIYF.

The gene calls are TRBV7-3 and TRBJ1-1; D gene uncertain. The germline V gene encodes CDR1 SGHTA and CDR2 FQGTGA. V was clipped by 5 bases and J by 1 base, with 8 bases between them. This CDR3 region has 13 residues. CDR3 bases: TGTGCCAGCAGCGTTGGGCCGAACACTGAAGCTTTCTTT. Translated, it gives CASSVGPNTEAFF.

This sequence joins TRBV21-1 and TRBJ1-6; the table names TRBD1, a call not compared with the DNA. TRBV21-1 is reported as a pseudogene. This CDR3 is 21 amino acids long. CDR3 nucleotide sequence: TGTGCCAGCAGCCCCTTTCCGGGACAGGGAAAGATCCCCGGGTCTAATTCACCCCTCCACTTT. It translates to CASSPFPGQGKIPGSNSPLHF.

This chain uses TRBV28 with TRBJ2-1; possible D gene TRBD1, 5 bases. V gave up 3 bases and J gave up 0 bases, with 9 bases separating them. Germline V gene sequence: CDR1 MDHEN, CDR2 SYDVKM. CDR3 size: 15 residues. The CDR3 here is CASSLGRSSYNEQFF. CDR3 sequence (DNA): TGTGCCAGCAGTTTGGGGCGGAGCTCCTACAATGAGCAGTTCTTC.

The J gene is TRBJ1-1, the V gene TRBV6-5, with a weak D call TRBD1 (5 bases). V lost 0 bases and J lost 1, with 9 bases in between. From germline, CDR1 is MNHEY and CDR2 SVGAGI. The CDR3 is 15 residues long. The CDR3: CASSYSAGRNTEAFF. CDR3 DNA: TGTGCCAGCAGTTACTCGGCAGGGCGGAACACTGAAGCTTTCTTT.

CDR3 sequence: CASSPRHPYGYTF. In nucleotides, the CDR3 is TGTGCCAGCAGCCCACGACACCCCTATGGCTACACCTTC. The rearrangement uses TRBV9 and TRBJ1-2; D gene uncertain. V shed 4 bases and J shed 4 bases, with 11 bases lying between them. The CDR3 has 13 amino acids. Germline CDR1 is SGDLS and CDR2 is YYNGEE. The full variable domain, rest sourced from reference TRBV9 and TRBJ1-2, is DSGVTQTPKHLITATGQRVTLRCSPRSGDLSVYWYQQSLDQGLQFLIQYYNGEERAKGNILERFSAQQFPDLHSELNLSSLELGDSALYFCASSPRHPYGYTFGSGTRLTVV.

This sequence joins TRBV27 and TRBJ2-1; possibly TRBD2 for D (6 bases). Germline-derived CDR1 and CDR2 are MNHEY and SMNVEV (reference sequence). The CDR3 contains 15 residues. V lost 1 base, J lost 6 bases, and 13 bases lay in between. The CDR3 bases are TGTGCCAGCAGTTTATGGTCCGGGAGACGCAATGAGCAGTTCTTC. It codes for CASSLWSGRRNEQFF.

This clone was recorded once. The chain combines TRBV11-3 with TRBJ1-5; TRBD1 matches 9 bases. Germline trimming cut 6 bases from V and 1 base from J; bases unmatched to any gene: 4. Germline loops: CDR1 SGHNT, CDR2 YENEEA. The CDR3 runs to 15 residues. CDR3 DNA: TGTGCCAGCAGTCCCGGGACAGGGAGCAATCAGCCCCAGCATTTT. It is translated as CASSPGTGSNQPQHF.

V usage is TRBV7-8 and J usage is TRBJ1-2; no reliable D call. Germline V gene sequence: CDR1 SGHVS, CDR2 FQNEAQ. Deletions cut 1 base from V and 3 bases from J, with 9 bases between. The CDR3 runs to 14 residues. This CDR3 reads CASSLGPGDYGYTF. Here the CDR3 DNA reads TGTGCCAGCAGCTTAGGCCCCGGGGACTATGGCTACACCTTC.

J is TRBJ1-5 and V is TRBV28; 9 positions match TRBD1. This CDR3 region has 16 residues. J gave up 6 bases and V 3 bases, and 9 bases lay outside the gene matches. CDR1 and CDR2 from the germline V gene are MDHEN and SYDVKM. The CDR3 protein is CASSFPRQGGGQPQHF. CDR3 nucleotides: TGTGCCAGCAGTTTCCCCAGACAGGGGGGAGGTCAGCCCCAGCATTTT.

The gene calls are TRBV21-1 and TRBJ2-3; the table's D gene call, TRBD1, was not cross checked with the DNA. TRBV21-1 is listed as a pseudogene. The CDR3 totals 15 residues. The CDR3 here is CASTEGDGPTDTQYF. The CDR3 DNA follows: TGTGCCAGCACCGAGGGGGACGGGCCCACAGATACGCAGTATTTT.

The chain recombines TRBV19 with TRBJ2-7; no reliable D call. This CDR3 comprises 15 residues. Trimming cost V 10 bases and J 3 bases, with 22 bases left between them. In germline, CDR1 is LNHDA, CDR2 SQIVND (reference sequence). CDR3 sequence reads: CATRGGPPYYYEQYV. The CDR3 DNA reads TGTGCCACAAGAGGTGGCCCCCCCTACTACTACGAGCAGTACGTC.

This chain uses TRBV30 with TRBJ1-1; D remains unclear. Germline V gene sequence: CDR1 GTSNPN, CDR2 SVGIG (reference sequence). CDR3 length equals 14 residues. The V gene lost 3 bases and the J gene lost 0 bases, with 11 bases spanning the gap. CDR3 amino acids: CAWSPNFMNTEAFF. The CDR3 bases are TGTGCCTGGAGCCCGAACTTCATGAACACTGAAGCTTTCTTT. Based on the CDR3 plus reference TRBV30 and TRBJ1-1, the full variable domain is SQTIHQWPATLVQPVGSPLSLECTVEGTSNPNLYWYRQAAGRGLQLLFYSVGIGQISSEVPQNLSASRPQDRQFILSSKKLLLSDSGFYLCAWSPNFMNTEAFFGQGTRLTVV.

The chain employs TRBV28 and TRBJ1-6, with TRBD1 as a possible D gene (6 bases). From germline, CDR1 is MDHEN and CDR2 SYDVKM. The CDR3 has 13 amino acids. Trimming took 8 bases from V and 7 from J, leaving 12 bases between them. The CDR3 here is CASVPGGNSPLHF. The CDR3 nucleotides read TGTGCCAGCGTCCCGGGGGGCAATTCACCCCTCCACTTT. The full variable domain, with the rest looked up from reference TRBV28 and TRBJ1-6, is DVKVTQSSRYLVKRTGEKVFLECVQDMDHENMFWYRQDPGLGLRLIYFSYDVKMKEKGDIPEGYSVSREKKERFSLILESASTNQTSMYLCASVPGGNSPLHFGNGTRLTVT.

This chain links TRBV5-1 with TRBJ1-1; D may be TRBD1 (6 bases). CDR1 SGHRS and CDR2 YFSETQ come from the germline V gene. The CDR3 consists of 15 residues. Trimming shortened V by 1 base and J by 1 base, and 11 bases separated the two germline ends. As DNA, the CDR3 is TGCGCCAGCAGCTTGTCGGAAGGGGGGAACACTGAAGCTTTCTTT. Residues: CASSLSEGGNTEAFF.